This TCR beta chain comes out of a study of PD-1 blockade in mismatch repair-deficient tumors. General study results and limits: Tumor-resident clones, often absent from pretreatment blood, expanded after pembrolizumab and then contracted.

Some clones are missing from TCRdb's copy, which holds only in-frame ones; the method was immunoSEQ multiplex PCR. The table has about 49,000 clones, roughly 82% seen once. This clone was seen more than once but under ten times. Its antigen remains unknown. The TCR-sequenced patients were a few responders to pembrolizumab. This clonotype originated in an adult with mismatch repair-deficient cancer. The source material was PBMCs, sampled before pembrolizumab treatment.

The CDR3 nucleotides are TGTGCCAGCGTCAGGGGACAGGGGGTAAAGAACACTGAAGCTTTCTTT. Translated: CASVRGQGVKNTEAFF. This chain connects TRBV7-9 to TRBJ1-1, with 11 bases aligning to TRBD1. Trimming removed 8 bases from V and 1 base from J; junction bases left unmatched: 9. This CDR3 region has 16 residues. The germline V gene has CDR1 SEHNR and CDR2 FQNEAQ (reference sequence).